The sequence of this T cell receptor (beta chain) was determined in a study of identical twins. Carrying unique molecular identifiers, the cDNA also gained a universal primer site through template switching. TCRdb reanalysed the 5' RACE reads using MiXCR and keeps one entry per CDR3 protein. The top ten clones hold 8.1% of a sample with 150,000 or so distinct CDR3 sequences, under 4.5% of them seen once. Study outcomes and limitations: Models predicted too little out-of-frame TCR alpha sharing in monozygotic twins.

Trimming removed 6 bases at V and 4 bases at J, with 17 bases between. Germline values: CDR1 SGHTA, CDR2 FQGNSA. CDR3 size: 15 residues. This clonotype turned up a few times. Its target is not known. The TCR comes from a man aged 18 to 35 in good health. This rearrangement joins TRBV7-2 to TRBJ2-3, with TRBD2 as a possible D gene (7 bases). Sequenced input: memory T cells sorted from blood. CDR3 loop: CASRLGGVEADTQYF. In DNA, the CDR3 is TGTGCCAGCAGGCTAGGGGGGGTGGAGGCAGATACGCAGTATTTT.